This entry concerns a single TCR beta chain. As yet, its antigen is unknown. The source of the sample is a study of cytomegalovirus exposure and HLA in healthy donors. Study-wide findings and caveats: The study labeled 164 TCR beta chains cytomegalovirus-associated. In vitro checks showed that a few CMV-associated chains really do target CMV antigens. Subsequent analysis showed first-cohort TCR clusters tending to co-occur in roughly 130 validation repertoires.

Produced via immunoSEQ multiplex PCR; TCRdb's table is partial and in-frame only. The repertoire holds about 190,000 clones, about 80% seen once, with approximately 7% in the top ten. CDR3 length: 13 amino acids. The germline V gene encodes CDR1 SEHNR and CDR2 FQNEAQ (reference sequence). The V and J ends lost 4 bases and 5 bases respectively, with 11 bases between them. The source of this sequence is a man aged 18 to 29 in good health and CMV-seropositive. Source material: PBMCs. The chain employs TRBV7-9 and TRBJ1-2; no reliable D call. The CDR3 protein is CASSSSGPYGYTF. CDR3 nucleotides: TGTGCCAGCAGCTCGAGCGGGCCTTATGGCTACACCTTC.